This T cell receptor beta chain was sequenced in a study of T-cell reconstitution after alpha-beta-depleted transplantation in children. Library preparation (for TCRbeta) was performed with unique molecular identifiers. TCRdb used MiXCR to reprocess the PCR reads, holding one entry per CDR3 protein. The profile shows 700,000 to 950,000 distinct CDR3 sequences, roughly 15% of them singletons. This clonotype was seen a single time. Antigen specificity is unknown. Study results and caveats: T-cell numbers and diversity, one year after transplant, stemmed largely from T cells that were newly produced. The study traced high day-60 TCRbeta diversity in some patients to surviving recipient T cells and thymic progenitors. It was reported that alpha-beta T cells came from several hundred expanded graft clones (about two months after transplant).

This clonotype was obtained from a male patient younger than 18 who had a stem cell transplant for acute lymphoblastic leukemia, so the T cells may come from the graft donor. The source was PBMCs, mostly from graft donor cells, collected 360 days after TCRalphabeta/CD19-depleted stem cell transplant.

The CDR3 protein is CASSGASGSKTQYF. The CDR3 nucleotides read TGTGCCAGCAGTGGGGCTAGCGGGAGTAAGACCCAGTACTTC. The V and J genes are TRBV6-1 and TRBJ2-5, with TRBD2 matching 10 bases. Germline loops: CDR1 MNHNS, CDR2 SASEGT. Trimming at V came to 4 bases and at J to 6 bases, leaving 5 bases not matched to a gene. This CDR3 region has 14 residues.